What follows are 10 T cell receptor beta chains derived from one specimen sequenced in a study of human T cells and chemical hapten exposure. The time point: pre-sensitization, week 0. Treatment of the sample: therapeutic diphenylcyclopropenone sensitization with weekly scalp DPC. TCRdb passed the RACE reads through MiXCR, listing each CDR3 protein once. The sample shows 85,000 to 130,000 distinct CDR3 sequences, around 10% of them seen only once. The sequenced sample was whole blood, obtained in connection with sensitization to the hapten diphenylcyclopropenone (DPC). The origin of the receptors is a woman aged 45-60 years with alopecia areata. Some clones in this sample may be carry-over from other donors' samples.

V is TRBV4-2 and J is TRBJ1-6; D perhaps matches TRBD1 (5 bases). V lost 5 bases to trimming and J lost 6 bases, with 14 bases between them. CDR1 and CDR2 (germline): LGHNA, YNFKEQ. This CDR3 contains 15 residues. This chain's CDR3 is CASSTMTASNSPLHF. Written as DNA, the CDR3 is TGTGCCAGCAGCACTATGACAGCGAGTAATTCACCCCTCCACTTT.

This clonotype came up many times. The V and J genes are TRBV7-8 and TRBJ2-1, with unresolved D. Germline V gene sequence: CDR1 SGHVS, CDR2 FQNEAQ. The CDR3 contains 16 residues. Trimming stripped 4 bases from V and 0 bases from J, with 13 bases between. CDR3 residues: CASSSRHISSYNEQFF. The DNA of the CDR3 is TGTGCCAGCAGCTCGAGACATATTAGCTCCTACAATGAGCAGTTCTTC.

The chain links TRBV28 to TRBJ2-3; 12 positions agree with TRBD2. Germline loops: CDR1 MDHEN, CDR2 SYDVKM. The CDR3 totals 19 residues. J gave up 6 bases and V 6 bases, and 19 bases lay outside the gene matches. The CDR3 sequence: CASRPSGFASGRAADTQYF. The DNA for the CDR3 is TGTGCCAGCAGACCTTCAGGTTTCGCTAGCGGGAGGGCAGCGGATACGCAGTATTTT.

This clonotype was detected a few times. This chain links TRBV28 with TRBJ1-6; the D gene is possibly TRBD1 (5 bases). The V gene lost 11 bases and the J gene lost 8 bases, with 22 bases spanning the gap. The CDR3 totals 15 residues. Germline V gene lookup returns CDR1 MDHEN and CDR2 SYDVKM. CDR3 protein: CAVVVGDRKDSPLHF. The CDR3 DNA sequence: TGTGCCGTTGTTGTGGGGGATCGAAAGGATTCACCCCTCCACTTT.

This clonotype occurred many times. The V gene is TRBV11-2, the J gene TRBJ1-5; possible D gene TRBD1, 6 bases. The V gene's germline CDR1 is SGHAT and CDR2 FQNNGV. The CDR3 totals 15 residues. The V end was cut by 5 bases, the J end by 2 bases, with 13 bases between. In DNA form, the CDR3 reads TGTGCCAGCAGCGTTACAGGGACGGGCAATCAGCCCCAGCATTTT. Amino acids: CASSVTGTGNQPQHF.

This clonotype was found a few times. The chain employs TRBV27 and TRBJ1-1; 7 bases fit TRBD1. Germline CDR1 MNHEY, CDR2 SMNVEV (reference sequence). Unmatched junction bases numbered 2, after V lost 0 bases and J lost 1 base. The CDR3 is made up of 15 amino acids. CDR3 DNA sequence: TGTGCCAGCAGTTTATCAAACAGGGGGAACACTGAAGCTTTCTTT. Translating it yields CASSLSNRGNTEAFF.

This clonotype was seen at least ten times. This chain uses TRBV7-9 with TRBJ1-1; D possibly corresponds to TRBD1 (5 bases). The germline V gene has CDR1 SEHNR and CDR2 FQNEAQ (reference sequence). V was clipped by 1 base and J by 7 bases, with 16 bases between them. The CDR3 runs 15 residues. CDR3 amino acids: CASSLGGGRLIEAFF. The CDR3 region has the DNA TGTGCCAGCAGCTTAGGGGGCGGACGTCTAATTGAAGCTTTCTTT.

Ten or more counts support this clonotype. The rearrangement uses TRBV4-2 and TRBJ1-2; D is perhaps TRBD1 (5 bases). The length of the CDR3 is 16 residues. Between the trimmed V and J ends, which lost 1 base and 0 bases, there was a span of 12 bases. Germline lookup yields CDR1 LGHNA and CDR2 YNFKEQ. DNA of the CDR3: TGTGCCAGCAGCCAAGGTGACAGCTTAGCTAACTATGGCTACACCTTC. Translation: CASSQGDSLANYGYTF.

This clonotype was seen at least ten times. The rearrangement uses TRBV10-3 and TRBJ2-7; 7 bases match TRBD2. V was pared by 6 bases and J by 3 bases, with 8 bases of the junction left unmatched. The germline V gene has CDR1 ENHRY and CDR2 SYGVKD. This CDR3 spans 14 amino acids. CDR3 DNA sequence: TGTGCCATCAGGGACGGGACTAACGTCTACGAGCAGTACTTC. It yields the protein CAIRDGTNVYEQYF.

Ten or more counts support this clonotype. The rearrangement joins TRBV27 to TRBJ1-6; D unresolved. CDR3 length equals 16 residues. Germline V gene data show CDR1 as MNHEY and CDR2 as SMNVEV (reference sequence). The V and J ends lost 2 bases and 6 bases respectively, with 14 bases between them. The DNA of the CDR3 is TGTGCCAGCAGTTTAGTTTCGGTATGGAGTAATTCACCCCTCCACTTT. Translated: CASSLVSVWSNSPLHF.